Below, one TCR beta chain is given with its context. The target antigen is unknown. V shed 5 bases, J shed 0 bases, and the junction held 8 bases outside the gene matches. In germline, CDR1 is MDHEN, CDR2 SYDVKM. There are 16 residues in the CDR3. These data are taken from a study of cytomegalovirus exposure and HLA in healthy donors. About the research overall: Counted in an early data release were about 86 million unique TCRs from HLA-typed donors.

A multiplex PCR was run with 60 Vbeta primers and 13 Jbeta primers. Profiled with immunoSEQ multiplex PCR; TCRdb holds only in-frame clones, not every one. The sample has roughly 150,000 clones; approximately 80% are singletons. General study findings and limits: Later on, analysis showed that most CMV-associated TCR beta chains appeared to be HLA-restricted. Among donors in an Asian-associated ancestry cluster, a later analysis reportedly found fewer N-insertions than the roughly 700-donor mean.

Though nominally healthy at sampling, donors likely had unrecorded immune exposures. This TCR came from a man under 40 in good health and CMV-seropositive. Sequences were obtained from PBMCs. The chain has TRBV28 and TRBJ2-3; 7 nucleotides agree with TRBD1. CDR3 DNA: TGTGCCAGCAGTCAATGGACAGGTACTAGCACAGATACGCAGTATTTT. It is translated as CASSQWTGTSTDTQYF.